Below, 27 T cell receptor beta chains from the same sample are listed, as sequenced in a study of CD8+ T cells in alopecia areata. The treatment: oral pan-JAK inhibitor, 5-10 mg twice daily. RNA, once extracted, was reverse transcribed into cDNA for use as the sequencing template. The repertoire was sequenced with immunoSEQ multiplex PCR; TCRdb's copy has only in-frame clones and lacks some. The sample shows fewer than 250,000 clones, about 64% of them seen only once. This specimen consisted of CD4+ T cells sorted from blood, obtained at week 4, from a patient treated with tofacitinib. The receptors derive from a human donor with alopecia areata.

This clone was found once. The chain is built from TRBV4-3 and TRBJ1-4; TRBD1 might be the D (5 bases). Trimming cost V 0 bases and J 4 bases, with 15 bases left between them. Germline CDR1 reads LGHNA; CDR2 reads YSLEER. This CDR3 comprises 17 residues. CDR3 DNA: TGCGCCAGCAGCCAAGATCCGGGGGGGAAGATTAATGAAAAACTGTTTTTT. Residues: CASSQDPGGKINEKLFF.

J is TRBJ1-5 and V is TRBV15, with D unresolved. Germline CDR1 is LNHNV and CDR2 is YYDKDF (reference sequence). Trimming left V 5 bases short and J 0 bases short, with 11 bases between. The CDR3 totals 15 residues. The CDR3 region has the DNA TGTGCCACCAGCCCGCAGCGACCTAGCAATCAGCCCCAGCATTTT. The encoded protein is CATSPQRPSNQPQHF.

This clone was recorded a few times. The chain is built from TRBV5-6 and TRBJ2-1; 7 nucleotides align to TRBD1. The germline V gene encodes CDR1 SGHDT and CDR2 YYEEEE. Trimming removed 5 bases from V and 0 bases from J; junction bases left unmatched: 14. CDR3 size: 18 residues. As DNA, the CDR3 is TGTGCCAGCAGTTTCCTTACGACAGGGACCCTCTCCTACAATGAGCAGTTCTTC. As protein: CASSFLTTGTLSYNEQFF.

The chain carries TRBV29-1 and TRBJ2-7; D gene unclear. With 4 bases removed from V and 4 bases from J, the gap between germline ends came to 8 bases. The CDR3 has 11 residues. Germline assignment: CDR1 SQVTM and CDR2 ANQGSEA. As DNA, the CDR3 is TGCAGCGTTGTAGGTCAGTACGAGCAGTACTTC. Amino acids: CSVVGQYEQYF.

CDR3 nucleotides: TGTGCCAGCAGCTTGGTCCGGGGCTCGAACACCGGGGAGCTGTTTTTT. It yields the protein CASSLVRGSNTGELFF. The V gene is TRBV5-6, the J gene TRBJ2-2; either TRBD1 or TRBD2 may fit D (5 bases each). The germline CDR1 and CDR2 sequences are SGHDT and YYEEEE. CDR3 size: 16 residues. Deletions cut 0 bases from V and 0 bases from J, with 9 bases between.

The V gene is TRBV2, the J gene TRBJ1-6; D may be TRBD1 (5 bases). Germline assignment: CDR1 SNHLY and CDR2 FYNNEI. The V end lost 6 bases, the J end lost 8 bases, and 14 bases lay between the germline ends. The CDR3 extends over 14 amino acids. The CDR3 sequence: CASSGNRGDSPLHF. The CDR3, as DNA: TGTGCCAGCAGCGGAAACAGAGGGGATTCACCCCTCCACTTT.

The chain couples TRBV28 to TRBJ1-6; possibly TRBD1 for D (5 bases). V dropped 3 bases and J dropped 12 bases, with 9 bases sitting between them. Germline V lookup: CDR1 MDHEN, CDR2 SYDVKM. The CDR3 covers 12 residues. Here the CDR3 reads CASSLLRGPLHF. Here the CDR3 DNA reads TGTGCCAGCAGTTTGTTGAGGGGACCCCTCCACTTT.

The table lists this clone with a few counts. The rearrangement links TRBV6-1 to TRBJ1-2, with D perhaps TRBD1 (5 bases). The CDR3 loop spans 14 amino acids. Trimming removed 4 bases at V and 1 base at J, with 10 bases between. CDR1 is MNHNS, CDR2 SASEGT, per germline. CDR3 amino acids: CASSADRYNYGYTF. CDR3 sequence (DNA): TGTGCCAGCAGTGCCGACAGATATAACTATGGCTACACCTTC.

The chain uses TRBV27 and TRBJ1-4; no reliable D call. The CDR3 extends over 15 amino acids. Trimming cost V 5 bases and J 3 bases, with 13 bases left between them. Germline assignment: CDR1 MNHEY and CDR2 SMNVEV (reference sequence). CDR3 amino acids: CASSPRVTANEKLFF. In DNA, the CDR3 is TGTGCCAGCAGTCCCCGGGTAACGGCTAATGAAAAACTGTTTTTT.

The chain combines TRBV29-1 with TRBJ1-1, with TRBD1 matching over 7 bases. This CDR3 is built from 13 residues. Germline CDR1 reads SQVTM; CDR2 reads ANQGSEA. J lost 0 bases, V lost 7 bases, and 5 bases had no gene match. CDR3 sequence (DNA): TGCAGCGCTCCACAGGGGATGAACACTGAAGCTTTCTTT. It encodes CSAPQGMNTEAFF. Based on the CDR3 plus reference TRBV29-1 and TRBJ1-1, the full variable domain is SAVISQKPSRDICQRGTSLTIQCQVDSQVTMMFWYRQQPGQSLTLIATANQGSEATYESGFVIDKFPISRPNLTFSTLTVSNMSPEDSSIYLCSAPQGMNTEAFFGQGTRLTVV.

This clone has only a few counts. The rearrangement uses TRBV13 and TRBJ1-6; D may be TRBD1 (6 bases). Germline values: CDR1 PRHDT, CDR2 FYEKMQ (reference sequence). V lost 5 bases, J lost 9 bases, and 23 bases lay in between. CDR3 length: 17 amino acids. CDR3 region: CASSLKPLQGQSSPLHF. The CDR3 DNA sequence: TGTGCCAGCAGCCTTAAACCGCTTCAGGGGCAGAGTTCACCCCTCCACTTT.

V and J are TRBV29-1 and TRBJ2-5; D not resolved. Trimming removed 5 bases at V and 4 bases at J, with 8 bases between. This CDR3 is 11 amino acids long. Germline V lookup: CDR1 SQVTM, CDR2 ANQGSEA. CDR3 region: CSVLELETQYF. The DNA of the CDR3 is TGCAGCGTTCTAGAGTTAGAGACCCAGTACTTC. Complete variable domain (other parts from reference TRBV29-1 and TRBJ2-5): SAVISQKPSRDICQRGTSLTIQCQVDSQVTMMFWYRQQPGQSLTLIATANQGSEATYESGFVIDKFPISRPNLTFSTLTVSNMSPEDSSIYLCSVLELETQYFGPGTRLLVL.

CDR3 region: CASSLAPSGVADTQYF. CDR3 DNA sequence: TGCGCCAGCAGCTTGGCCCCTAGCGGGGTAGCAGATACGCAGTATTTT. The chain has TRBV5-1 and TRBJ2-3; 9 nucleotides match TRBD2. Germline CDR1 and CDR2: SGHRS and YFSETQ. V lost 0 bases and J lost 4; bases outside the gene matches: 6. CDR3 length: 16 amino acids.

This CDR3 reads CASSFRIGAGNYGYTF. The DNA of the CDR3 is TGTGCCAGCAGCTTCCGTATTGGGGCCGGGAACTATGGCTACACCTTC. The chain combines TRBV5-4 with TRBJ1-2; D might be TRBD1 (5 bases). CDR1 and CDR2 (germline): SGHNT, YYREEE (reference sequence). CDR3 length equals 16 residues. V lost 2 bases and J 2 bases, leaving 16 bases between the germline ends. Variable domain in full (rest from reference TRBV5-4 and TRBJ1-2): ETGVTQSPTHLIKTRGQQVTLRCSSQSGHNTVSWYQQALGQGPQFIFQYYREEENGRGNFPPRFSGLQFPNYSSELNVNALELDDSALYLCASSFRIGAGNYGYTFGSGTRLTVV.

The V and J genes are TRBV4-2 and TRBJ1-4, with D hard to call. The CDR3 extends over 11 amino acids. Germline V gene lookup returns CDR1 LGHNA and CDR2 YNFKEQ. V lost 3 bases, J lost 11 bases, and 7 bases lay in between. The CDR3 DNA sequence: TGTGCCAGCAGCCACGGATCCAAACTGTTTTTT. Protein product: CASSHGSKLFF.

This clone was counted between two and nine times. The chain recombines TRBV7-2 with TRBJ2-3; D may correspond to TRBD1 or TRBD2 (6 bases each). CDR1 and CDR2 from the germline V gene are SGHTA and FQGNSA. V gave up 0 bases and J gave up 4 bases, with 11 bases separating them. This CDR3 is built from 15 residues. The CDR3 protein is CASSLALGGSDTQYF. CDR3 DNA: TGTGCCAGCAGCTTAGCGCTGGGGGGCTCAGATACGCAGTATTTT.

DNA for the CDR3: TGTGCCAGCAGGGCGGTCCGGGGTGGCAATCAGCCCCAGCATTTT. This translates into CASRAVRGGNQPQHF. The chain recombines TRBV6-5 with TRBJ1-5, with unresolved D. Trimming removed 6 bases at V and 2 bases at J, with 14 bases between. The CDR3 has 15 residues. The germline V gene encodes CDR1 MNHEY and CDR2 SVGAGI.

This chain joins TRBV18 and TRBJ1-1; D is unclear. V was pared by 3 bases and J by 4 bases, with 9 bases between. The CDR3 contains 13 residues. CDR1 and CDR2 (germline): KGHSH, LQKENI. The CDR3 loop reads CASSPAGPTEAFF. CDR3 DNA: TGTGCCAGCTCACCCGCCGGACCCACTGAAGCTTTCTTT.

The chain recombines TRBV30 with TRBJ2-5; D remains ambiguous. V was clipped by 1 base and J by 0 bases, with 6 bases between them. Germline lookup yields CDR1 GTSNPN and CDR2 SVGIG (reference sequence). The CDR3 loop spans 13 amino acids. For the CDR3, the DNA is TGTGCCTGGAGTGGGGCAGACCAAGAGACCCAGTACTTC. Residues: CAWSGADQETQYF.

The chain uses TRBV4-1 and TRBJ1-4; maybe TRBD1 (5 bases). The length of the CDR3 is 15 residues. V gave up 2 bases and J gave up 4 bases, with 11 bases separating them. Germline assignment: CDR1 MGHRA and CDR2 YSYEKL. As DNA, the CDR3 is TGCGCCAGCAGCCAACTCGGGGGGGTTAATGAAAAACTGTTTTTT. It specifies CASSQLGGVNEKLFF.

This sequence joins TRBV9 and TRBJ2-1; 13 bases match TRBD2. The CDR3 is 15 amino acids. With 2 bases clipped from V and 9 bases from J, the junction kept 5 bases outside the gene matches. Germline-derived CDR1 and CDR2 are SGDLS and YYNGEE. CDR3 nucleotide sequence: TGTGCCAGCAGCGTCCGGACTAGCGGGGGCGGTGAGCAGTTCTTC. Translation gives CASSVRTSGGGEQFF.

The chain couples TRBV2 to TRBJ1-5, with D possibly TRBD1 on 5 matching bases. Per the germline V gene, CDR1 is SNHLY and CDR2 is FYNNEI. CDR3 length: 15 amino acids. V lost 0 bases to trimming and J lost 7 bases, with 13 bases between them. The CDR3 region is CASSEAREGLQPQHF. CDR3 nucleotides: TGTGCCAGCAGTGAAGCGCGAGAGGGGTTGCAGCCCCAGCATTTT.

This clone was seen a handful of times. The CDR3 sequence is CASSRQDPSGANVLTF. In DNA, the CDR3 is TGCGCCAGCAGTCGACAGGACCCCTCTGGGGCCAACGTCCTGACTTTC. V gene TRBV23-1 combines with J gene TRBJ2-6, with D perhaps TRBD1 (6 bases). TRBV23-1 is an ORF, and what it does is uncertain. Trimming stripped 4 bases from V and 0 bases from J, with 10 bases between. This CDR3 contains 16 residues.

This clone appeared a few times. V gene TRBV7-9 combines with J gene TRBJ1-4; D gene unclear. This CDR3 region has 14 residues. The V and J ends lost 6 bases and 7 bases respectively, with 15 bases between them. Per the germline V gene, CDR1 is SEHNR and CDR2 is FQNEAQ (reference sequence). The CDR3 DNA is TGTGCCAGCAGACCGACGGGAGGGAGTGAAAAACTGTTTTTT. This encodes CASRPTGGSEKLFF.

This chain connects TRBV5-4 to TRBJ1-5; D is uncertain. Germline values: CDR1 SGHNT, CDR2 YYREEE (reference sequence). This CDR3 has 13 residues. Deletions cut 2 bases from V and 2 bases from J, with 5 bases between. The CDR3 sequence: CASSFEGNQPQHF. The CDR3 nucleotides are TGTGCCAGCAGCTTTGAGGGCAATCAGCCCCAGCATTTT.

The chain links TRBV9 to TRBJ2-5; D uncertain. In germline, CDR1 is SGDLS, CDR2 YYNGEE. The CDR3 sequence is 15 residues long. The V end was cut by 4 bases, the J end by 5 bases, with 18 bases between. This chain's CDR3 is CASSLSLQDVETQYF. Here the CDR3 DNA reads TGTGCCAGCAGCCTCTCACTCCAAGATGTGGAGACCCAGTACTTC. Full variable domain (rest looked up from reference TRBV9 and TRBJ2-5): DSGVTQTPKHLITATGQRVTLRCSPRSGDLSVYWYQQSLDQGLQFLIQYYNGEERAKGNILERFSAQQFPDLHSELNLSSLELGDSALYFCASSLSLQDVETQYFGPGTRLLVL.

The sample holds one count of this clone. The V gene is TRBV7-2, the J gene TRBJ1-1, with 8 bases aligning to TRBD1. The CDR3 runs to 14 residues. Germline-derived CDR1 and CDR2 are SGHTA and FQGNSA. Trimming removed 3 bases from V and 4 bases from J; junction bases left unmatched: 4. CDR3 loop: CASSLSTGGTEAFF. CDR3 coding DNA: TGTGCCAGCAGCTTGTCAACAGGGGGCACTGAAGCTTTCTTT.